These 7 T cell receptor beta chains came from one sample sequenced in a study of spatial heterogeneity in lung cancer. TCRdb re-derived calls from the 5' RACE reads in MiXCR, one entry per CDR3 protein. The sample shows tens of thousands of distinct CDR3 sequences, under 9% of them seen only once. The sample's time point: sample taken at primary tumor resection. Whole RNA, which was extracted from tumor, nontumor lung tissue or frozen PBMC, was sequenced without any cell sorting. The sample consisted of PBMCs, taken at surgery. These receptors originate from a male donor with early-stage non-small cell lung cancer.

This clonotype came up many times. J is TRBJ1-4 and V is TRBV20-1; the D is unclear. Germline CDR1 DFQATT, CDR2 SNEGSKA (reference sequence). Trimming shortened V by 5 bases and J by 4 bases, and 5 bases separated the two germline ends. This CDR3 comprises 11 residues. The CDR3 is CSAQFNEKLFF. Written as DNA, the CDR3 is TGCAGTGCTCAGTTTAATGAAAAACTGTTTTTT.

This clonotype was counted between two and nine times. The J gene is TRBJ2-5, the V gene TRBV4-3, with 8 bases that match TRBD1. V trimming: 0 bases; J trimming: 5 bases; junction bases outside the gene matches: 5. The CDR3 extends over 15 amino acids. The germline CDR1 and CDR2 sequences are LGHNA and YSLEER. CDR3 sequence reads: CASSQERTGQETQYF. The CDR3 region has the DNA TGCGCCAGCAGCCAAGAAAGGACAGGGCAGGAGACCCAGTACTTC.

This clonotype has more than one count but fewer than ten. The chain combines TRBV7-2 with TRBJ2-1, with 8 nucleotides matching TRBD1. The germline CDR1 and CDR2 sequences are SGHTA and FQGNSA. V was pared by 5 bases and J by 4 bases, with 13 bases of the junction left unmatched. The CDR3 runs to 17 residues. The CDR3 loop is CASSTQGADPTYNEQFF. CDR3 DNA sequence: TGTGCCAGCAGCACCCAGGGGGCCGATCCCACTTACAATGAGCAGTTCTTC.

This chain connects TRBV24-1 to TRBJ2-5; tentative D call: TRBD2 (6 bases). Germline values: CDR1 KGHDR, CDR2 SFDVKD. The CDR3 covers 14 residues. Trimming stripped 5 bases from V and 4 bases from J, with 13 bases between. This CDR3 is CATSAPGRRETQYF. The CDR3 nucleotides read TGTGCCACCAGTGCCCCGGGGAGGCGAGAGACCCAGTACTTC.

This clonotype was found many times. The chain employs TRBV3-1 and TRBJ2-1; 7 nucleotides align to TRBD1. CDR3 size: 13 residues. CDR1 LGHDT and CDR2 YNNKEL come from the germline V gene (reference sequence). Trimming at V came to 4 bases and at J to 8 bases, leaving 5 bases not matched to a gene. CDR3 sequence: CASSRRQGHEQFF. As DNA, the CDR3 is TGTGCCAGCAGCCGGAGACAGGGCCATGAGCAGTTCTTC.

The table lists this clonotype with many counts. This rearrangement joins TRBV25-1 to TRBJ1-3; D unclear. This CDR3 contains 13 residues. Looked up from germline, CDR1 is MGHDK and CDR2 is SYGVNS. V lost 5 bases, J lost 3 bases, and 8 bases lay in between. The CDR3 DNA reads TGTGCCAGCAGTATATTCGGTGGAAACACCATATATTTT. Its protein is CASSIFGGNTIYF.

V usage is TRBV29-1 and J usage is TRBJ2-1; D is uncertain. Germline CDR1 reads SQVTM; CDR2 reads ANQGSEA. The V end was cut by 4 bases, the J end by 0 bases, with 7 bases between. The CDR3 spans 13 residues. CDR3 residues: CSVGGSSYNEQFF. CDR3 nucleotides: TGCAGCGTTGGAGGTAGCTCCTACAATGAGCAGTTCTTC.